Shown below are 28 T cell receptor beta chains from a single sample sequenced in a study of human T cells and chemical hapten exposure. Time point given: pre-sensitization, week 0. The treatment: therapeutic diphenylcyclopropenone sensitization with weekly scalp DPC. TCRdb used MiXCR to reprocess the RACE reads, holding one entry per CDR3 protein. The data show about 270,000 distinct CDR3 sequences, about 7.7% seen once. Sequencing was performed on whole blood, taken in connection with sensitization to the hapten diphenylcyclopropenone (DPC). Receptors were obtained from a young man with alopecia areata. Some clones in this sample may be carry-over from other donors' samples.

This clonotype was detected only a few times. The chain recombines TRBV5-1 with TRBJ2-7; D is perhaps TRBD1 or TRBD2 (6 bases each). From germline, CDR1 is SGHRS and CDR2 YFSETQ. V lost 1 base, J lost 3 bases, and 14 bases lay in between. The CDR3 extends over 15 amino acids. CDR3 DNA sequence: TGCGCCAGCAGCTTGCTCCGGGGGCAAAACTACGAGCAGTACTTC. It is translated as CASSLLRGQNYEQYF.

This clonotype has a handful of counts. The CDR3 spells CASSQEPRGIGEKLFF. In DNA, the CDR3 is TGCGCCAGCAGCCAAGAACCCAGAGGCATAGGGGAAAAACTGTTTTTT. The chain links TRBV4-3 to TRBJ1-4; no clear D. The CDR3 has 16 residues. CDR1 is LGHNA, CDR2 YSLEER, per germline. Trimming removed 0 bases from V and 8 bases from J, with 16 bases in between.

This clonotype was counted many times. The chain carries TRBV27 and TRBJ1-1, with D tentatively TRBD1 (5 bases). Per germline, CDR1 MNHEY and CDR2 SMNVEV (reference sequence). Trimming left V 3 bases short and J 1 base short, with 12 bases between. The CDR3 has 15 residues. The CDR3 DNA sequence: TGTGCCAGCAGTTTCGACGTGGGGCAGAACACTGAAGCTTTCTTT. As protein: CASSFDVGQNTEAFF.

The V and J genes are TRBV12-3 or TRBV12-4 and TRBJ1-2; TRBD1 aligns across 10 bases. The ends lost 3 bases at V and 10 bases at J; junction bases unmatched: 8. The CDR3 loop spans 14 amino acids. The CDR3 DNA sequence: TGTGCCAGCAGTTTCGCGGGACAGGGGTTCGCCTACACCTTC. Translated, it gives CASSFAGQGFAYTF.

This chain connects TRBV5-1 to TRBJ2-3; 11 bases map to TRBD2. V shed 4 bases, J shed 4 bases, and the junction held 8 bases outside the gene matches. Looked up from germline, CDR1 is SGHRS and CDR2 is YFSETQ. The CDR3 extends over 16 amino acids. The CDR3: CASSLWASGGSDTQYF. Here the CDR3 DNA reads TGCGCCAGCAGCCTCTGGGCTAGCGGGGGGTCAGATACGCAGTATTTT.

This clonotype occurred many times. This chain connects TRBV24-1 to TRBJ1-2, with D unresolved. In germline, CDR1 is KGHDR, CDR2 SFDVKD. CDR3 length equals 12 residues. Trimming took 2 bases from V and 3 from J, leaving 3 bases between them. Here the CDR3 DNA reads TGTGCCACCAGTGATTCGTACTATGGCTACACCTTC. Translation: CATSDSYYGYTF.

The chain links TRBV6-6 to TRBJ1-2, with no clear D. CDR1 MNHNY and CDR2 SVGAGI come from the germline V gene (reference sequence). Trimming shortened V by 9 bases and J by 4 bases, and 6 bases separated the two germline ends. The CDR3 is 10 amino acids. CDR3 nucleotide sequence: TGTGCCAGTGGGAGCTATGGCTACACCTTC. This codes for CASGSYGYTF.

In regard to this clonotype: A junction boundary mismatches the germline segment, possibly from a read error. This chain links TRBV7-9 with TRBJ1-5; D call uncertain. This CDR3 has 16 amino acids. Germline V gene data show CDR1 as SEHNR and CDR2 as FQNEAQ (reference sequence). The CDR3 sequence: CASNLDTWAGNQPQHF. In DNA form, the CDR3 reads TGTGCCAGCAACTTAGATACTTGGGCAGGCAATCAGCCCCAGCATTTT. The variable domain in full, completed from reference TRBV7-9 and TRBJ1-5, reads DTGVSQNPRHKITKRGQNVTFRCDPISEHNRLYWYRQTLGQGPEFLTYFQNEAQLEKSRLLSDRFSAERPKGSFSTLEIQRTEQGDSAMYLCASNLDTWAGNQPQHFGDGTRLSIL.

The chain carries TRBV27 and TRBJ2-4, with a tentative D call TRBD2 (6 bases). The CDR3 loop spans 15 amino acids. Trimming took 3 bases from V and 6 from J, leaving 15 bases between them. Germline V gene data show CDR1 as MNHEY and CDR2 as SMNVEV (reference sequence). The CDR3 sequence: CASSFSGGIGNIQYF. CDR3 DNA sequence: TGTGCCAGCAGTTTTTCTGGAGGGATCGGAAACATTCAGTACTTC.

The sample holds a few counts of this clonotype. The rearrangement links TRBV6-5 to TRBJ2-2; 9 bases are a match to TRBD1. The CDR3 covers 14 residues. The germline V gene has CDR1 MNHEY and CDR2 SVGAGI. J gave up 3 bases and V 10 bases, and 6 bases lay outside the gene matches. CDR3 region: CAKQGANYTGELFF. CDR3 in DNA: TGTGCCAAACAGGGGGCCAATTACACCGGGGAGCTGTTTTTT.

This clonotype showed up just a few times. The rearrangement links TRBV4-1 to TRBJ2-3; 11 bases line up with TRBD2. The ends lost 2 bases at V and 2 bases at J; junction bases unmatched: 12. This CDR3 has 19 residues. CDR1 MGHRA and CDR2 YSYEKL come from the germline V gene. This chain's CDR3 is CASSQLPDPSGGNTDTQYF. CDR3 coding DNA: TGCGCCAGCAGCCAACTGCCCGACCCTAGCGGGGGGAACACAGATACGCAGTATTTT.

This clonotype was picked up a small number of times. The CDR3 DNA follows: TGTGCCAGCAGCCTCGGGACAGTAGTCTACAATGAGCAGTTCTTC. Amino acid sequence: CASSLGTVVYNEQFF. The rearrangement links TRBV13 to TRBJ2-1, with 7 bases lining up with TRBD1. With 5 bases clipped from V and 3 bases from J, the junction kept 7 bases outside the gene matches. Germline CDR1 and CDR2: PRHDT and FYEKMQ (reference sequence). The CDR3 loop spans 15 amino acids.

In this sample, this clonotype turned up a few times. The chain carries TRBV5-1 and TRBJ2-2; D possibly corresponds to TRBD2 (6 bases). CDR3 length equals 15 residues. Germline V gene lookup returns CDR1 SGHRS and CDR2 YFSETQ. V was shortened by 0 bases and J by 0 bases, with 6 bases between the two germline ends. The CDR3 DNA reads TGCGCCAGCAGCTTGGGCGGGGCGAACACCGGGGAGCTGTTTTTT. Translated, it gives CASSLGGANTGELFF.

This clonotype came up many times. This chain joins TRBV28 and TRBJ2-5; 10 positions agree with TRBD2. V was pared by 3 bases and J by 6 bases, with 7 bases of the junction left unmatched. Germline loops: CDR1 MDHEN, CDR2 SYDVKM. The CDR3 contains 15 residues. CDR3: CASSLERGGWKTQYF. CDR3 coding DNA: TGTGCCAGCAGTTTGGAGCGGGGGGGCTGGAAGACCCAGTACTTC. The whole variable domain, remainder taken from reference TRBV28 and TRBJ2-5, is DVKVTQSSRYLVKRTGEKVFLECVQDMDHENMFWYRQDPGLGLRLIYFSYDVKMKEKGDIPEGYSVSREKKERFSLILESASTNQTSMYLCASSLERGGWKTQYFGPGTRLLVL.

There are many counts of this clonotype. This chain uses TRBV9 with TRBJ2-3; maybe TRBD1 (5 bases). The CDR3 length is 14 residues. Deletions cut 4 bases from V and 4 bases from J, with 13 bases between. Germline CDR1 reads SGDLS; CDR2 reads YYNGEE. CDR3 residues: CASSLEGAADTQYF. CDR3 nucleotides: TGTGCCAGCAGCCTCGAAGGGGCAGCAGATACGCAGTATTTT.

This clonotype was detected only a few times. The rearrangement uses TRBV10-3 and TRBJ2-5; either TRBD1 or TRBD2 may supply D (6 bases each). Trimming took off 2 bases at V and 3 bases at J, with 16 bases between the two ends. This CDR3 has 16 residues. Germline V lookup: CDR1 ENHRY, CDR2 SYGVKD. The CDR3 loop is CAISERGNGGKETQYF. CDR3 in DNA: TGTGCCATCAGTGAGCGCGGGAACGGGGGCAAAGAGACCCAGTACTTC.

This clonotype has ten or more counts. The V call is TRBV4-2, the J call TRBJ2-7, with 7 bases that match TRBD1. This CDR3 has 14 amino acids. The germline gives CDR1 LGHNA, CDR2 YNFKEQ. J gave up 3 bases and V 0 bases, and 2 bases lay outside the gene matches. The CDR3 loop reads CASSQEQGVYEQYF. CDR3 nucleotides: TGTGCCAGCAGCCAAGAGCAGGGGGTCTACGAGCAGTACTTC.

Worth noting for this clonotype: The junction shows a germline mismatch at one end, possibly a read error. This chain links TRBV10-2 with TRBJ1-5; D remains unclear. The CDR3 is 13 residues long. Germline V gives CDR1 WSHSY, CDR2 SAAADI. The CDR3 DNA reads TGCGCCTGCAGCTACAGTTCTGAACAGCCCCAGCATTTT. It yields the protein CACSYSSEQPQHF.

The chain links TRBV20-1 to TRBJ2-3, with D unclear. V lost 2 bases, J lost 0 bases, and 15 bases lay in between. Germline V gene sequence: CDR1 DFQATT, CDR2 SNEGSKA (reference sequence). The CDR3 extends over 16 amino acids. The CDR3 coding sequence is TGCAGTGCTAGAATGTTTGAGAGACTGAGCACAGATACGCAGTATTTT. It codes for CSARMFERLSTDTQYF.

The CDR3 DNA follows: TGCGCCAGCAGCTTGGGTGTCGGCGCTAACTATGGCTACACCTTC. Translation: CASSLGVGANYGYTF. J is TRBJ1-2 and V is TRBV5-1; D is unclear. V gave up 0 bases and J gave up 0 bases, with 9 bases separating them. CDR1 is SGHRS and CDR2 is YFSETQ in the germline V gene. The CDR3 extends over 15 amino acids.

Only a few counts were recorded for this clonotype. The V and J genes are TRBV21-1 and TRBJ2-1. TRBV21-1 is reported as a pseudogene. The CDR3 runs to 16 residues. CDR3 DNA: TGTGCCAGCAGCAAAGCGCACAACCATAAGAACAATGAGCAGTTCTTC. Amino acid sequence: CASSKAHNHKNNEQFF.

This chain links TRBV6-2 or TRBV6-3 with TRBJ1-2; D is ambiguous. Trimming removed 2 bases at V and 2 bases at J, with 9 bases between. The CDR3 runs to 14 residues. CDR1 and CDR2 (germline): MNHEY, SVGEGT. The CDR3: CASSYEAANYGYTF. Here the CDR3 DNA reads TGTGCCAGCAGTTACGAGGCAGCGAACTATGGCTACACCTTC.

The rearrangement uses TRBV29-1 and TRBJ1-2; a possible D gene is TRBD1 (5 bases). There are 11 residues in the CDR3. Germline V gives CDR1 SQVTM, CDR2 ANQGSEA. V was trimmed by 6 bases and J by 8 bases, leaving 13 bases between them. The CDR3 nucleotides read TGCAGCGTGCTGACGGGGGTGGGCTACACCTTC. It translates to CSVLTGVGYTF.

This chain connects TRBV20-1 to TRBJ2-2, with D perhaps TRBD1 (6 bases). Trimming pared 3 bases from V and 1 base from J, leaving 9 bases between. Germline lookup yields CDR1 DFQATT and CDR2 SNEGSKA (reference sequence). This CDR3 has 14 residues. DNA for the CDR3: TGCAGTGCTAGGCGGACAGAGAACACCGGGGAGCTGTTTTTT. This sequence encodes CSARRTENTGELFF.

The CDR3 region has the DNA TGTGCCAGCAGCTTAGAGTCTACAGACGAACTGAACACTGAAGCTTTCTTT. Protein product: CASSLESTDELNTEAFF. The chain employs TRBV11-2 and TRBJ1-1, with D unclear. Germline V gene sequence: CDR1 SGHAT, CDR2 FQNNGV. The CDR3 contains 17 residues. Trimming shortened V by 0 bases and J by 0 bases, and 14 bases separated the two germline ends.

This chain joins TRBV6-5 and TRBJ2-5; 7 bases match TRBD1. Looked up from germline, CDR1 is MNHEY and CDR2 is SVGAGI. V was clipped by 5 bases and J by 2 bases; unmatched bases: 11. CDR3 length: 16 residues. The CDR3: CASSPLLLQGQETQYF. The CDR3 nucleotides read TGTGCCAGCAGTCCTCTCCTCCTACAGGGGCAAGAGACCCAGTACTTC.

This clonotype came up a few times. V usage is TRBV5-1 and J usage is TRBJ1-1, with D unclear. V was cut by 2 bases and J by 2 bases, with 13 bases left in between. Germline V gives CDR1 SGHRS, CDR2 YFSETQ. The CDR3 is 15 amino acids. CDR3 coding DNA: TGCGCCAGCAGCTTCGGTGTACAACCAAACACTGAAGCTTTCTTT. It yields the protein CASSFGVQPNTEAFF.

This clonotype was recorded a few times. The rearrangement joins TRBV28 to TRBJ2-5, with D possibly matching TRBD2 (6 bases). The length of the CDR3 is 15 residues. V was clipped by 5 bases and J by 5 bases, with 18 bases between them. Germline-derived CDR1 and CDR2 are MDHEN and SYDVKM. The CDR3 sequence: CASSPSGTGEETQYF. The CDR3 bases are TGTGCCAGCAGTCCGTCAGGGACTGGCGAGGAGACCCAGTACTTC.